A selection of T cell receptor beta chains follows, all from one sample in a study of identical twins. TCRdb re-called the 5' RACE reads with MiXCR, one entry per CDR3 protein. This sample has 500,000 to 700,000 distinct CDR3 sequences, with just over 7% found just once. The same sample was also used in a study of yellow fever vaccine responses in identical twins.

The specimen was PBMCs. Receptors originate from a woman aged 18-29 years in good health. Both conserved end residues are part of each CDR3. A D gene is named only where the DNA matches it firmly. Only some rows state a clone size, as once, few, many or a class for expanded clones.

clone_size,j_call,d_call,v_call,cdr3_aa,cdr3_nt
-,TRBJ2-7,TRBD2,TRBV11-2,CASSLSRGGSSYEQYF,TGTGCCAGCAGCTTATCCCGGGGGGGAAGCTCCTACGAGCAGTACTTC
-,TRBJ1-1,-,TRBV29-1,CSVEGGGRDTEAFF,TGCAGCGTTGAAGGAGGGGGGCGGGACACTGAAGCTTTCTTT
many,TRBJ2-1,TRBD1,TRBV10-3,CAISAGGGTYNEQFF,TGTGCCATCAGTGCAGGGGGCGGAACCTACAATGAGCAGTTCTTC
few,TRBJ2-1,-,TRBV7-8,CASSWAGTNEQFF,TGTGCCAGCAGCTGGGCTGGGACCAATGAGCAGTTCTTC
-,TRBJ2-7,TRBD1,TRBV27,CASRRQGAQEQYF,TGTGCCAGCAGGAGACAGGGGGCACAGGAGCAGTACTTC
-,TRBJ2-4,TRBD1,TRBV7-9,CASSLGDRVNKNIQYF,TGTGCCAGCAGCTTAGGAGACAGGGTCAACAAAAACATTCAGTACTTC
many,TRBJ2-3,-,TRBV7-2,CASSPGRSDTQYF,TGTGCCAGCAGCCCAGGGAGGTCAGATACGCAGTATTTT
many,TRBJ2-3,TRBD2,TRBV20-1,CSARDRLASTDTQYF,TGCAGTGCTAGAGATCGACTAGCGAGCACAGATACGCAGTATTTT
few,TRBJ2-2,-,TRBV4-2,CASSQEIAGTYNTGELFF,TGTGCCAGCAGCCAAGAAATCGCGGGGACCTACAACACCGGGGAGCTGTTTTTT
many,TRBJ2-7,-,TRBV7-9,CASSPPGLESSGQYF,TGTGCCAGCAGTCCCCCGGGTCTGGAATCTTCGGGGCAGTACTTC
few,TRBJ2-1,TRBD2,TRBV5-1,CASSEGLAGGSLNEQFF,TGCGCCAGCAGCGAAGGACTAGCGGGGGGGTCCCTCAATGAGCAGTTCTTC
few,TRBJ2-7,-,TRBV7-9,CASSWSNNEQYF,TGTGCCAGCAGCTGGTCCAATAACGAGCAGTACTTC
few,TRBJ2-4,TRBD1,TRBV6-5,CASSYSTGQGNIQYF,TGTGCCAGCAGTTACTCGACGGGACAGGGGAACATTCAGTACTTC
few,TRBJ1-1,TRBD1,TRBV5-1,CASSLGQGAGYTEAFF,TGCGCCAGCAGCTTGGGGCAGGGGGCAGGGTACACTGAAGCTTTCTTT
few,TRBJ2-7,-,TRBV6-1,CASSPGVIYEQYF,TGTGCCAGCAGTCCAGGGGTTATCTACGAGCAGTACTTC
-,TRBJ2-2,TRBD1,TRBV5-5,CASSPNQGQIAGELFF,TGTGCCAGCAGCCCAAACCAGGGACAGATAGCCGGGGAGCTGTTTTTT
few,TRBJ2-1,TRBD2,TRBV4-2,CASSQGTSGPTQQFF,TGTGCCAGCAGCCAGGGGACTAGCGGCCCGACCCAGCAGTTCTTC
many,TRBJ2-4,TRBD2,TRBV20-1,CSASGGGKNIQYF,TGCAGTGCTAGCGGGGGGGGCAAAAACATTCAGTACTTC
many,TRBJ2-3,TRBD2,TRBV2,CASRVAGGPHTQYF,TGTGCCAGCAGGGTAGCGGGAGGGCCCCATACGCAGTATTTT
-,TRBJ2-3,TRBD2,TRBV7-6,CASSTRAKTLAGGRTDTRYF,TGTGCCAGCAGCACCCGGGCCAAAACCCTAGCGGGGGGCCGCACAGATACGCGGTATTTT
many,TRBJ2-3,-,TRBV4-1,CASNDGRGDTQYF,TGCGCCAGCAATGACGGAAGGGGGGATACGCAGTATTTT
many,TRBJ1-4,-,TRBV7-9,CASRFGATNEKLFF,TGTGCCAGCCGTTTCGGAGCAACTAATGAAAAACTGTTTTTT
many,TRBJ2-3,-,TRBV11-2,CASSPGHRPDTQYF,TGTGCCAGCAGCCCCGGACACCGGCCAGATACGCAGTATTTT
many,TRBJ1-1,TRBD1,TRBV20-1,CSARDKNSGTVHEAFF,TGCAGTGCTAGAGATAAAAATTCCGGGACAGTGCATGAAGCTTTCTTT
few,TRBJ1-1,-,TRBV12-3/TRBV12-4,CASSFPRSPSPEAFF,TGTGCCAGCAGTTTCCCACGGTCCCCATCCCCTGAAGCTTTCTTT
many,TRBJ2-3,-,TRBV24-1,CATGEIKGSHTDTQYF,TGTGCCACCGGGGAAATAAAAGGGAGTCACACAGATACGCAGTATTTT
-,TRBJ2-3,-,TRBV12-3/TRBV12-4,CASSLGFGVADTQYF,TGTGCCAGCAGTTTGGGTTTTGGGGTGGCAGATACGCAGTATTTT
many,TRBJ2-3,TRBD2,TRBV2,CASAGGQNTQYF,TGTGCCAGCGCGGGAGGGCAAAATACGCAGTATTTT
many,TRBJ2-3,-,TRBV20-1,CSARDLSGLSTDTQYF,TGCAGTGCTAGAGATCTTAGCGGACTTAGCACAGATACGCAGTATTTT